The source of this T cell receptor (beta chain) is a study of graft-versus-host responses after intestinal transplantation. At the level of the study: Multivisceral, liver-intestinal, or isolated intestinal transplants were given to recipients. Recipients uniformly received anti-thymocyte globulin induction, followed by tacrolimus and steroids for around 3 years.

Remarks on this clone: The antigen is not known.

Germline V gene lookup returns CDR1 MNHEY and CDR2 SVGAGI. The CDR3 covers 14 residues. V lost 2 bases and J 8 bases, leaving 12 bases between the germline ends. Repertoires were generated with immunoSEQ multiplex PCR, while TCRdb's copy carries only in-frame clones and drops some. The data hold some 92,000 clones, with roughly 90% observed a single time. The J gene is TRBJ1-4, the V gene TRBV6-5; D is unclear. This receptor was obtained from a human donor who received an intestinal transplant. The sample consisted of unstimulated CD4+ T cells sorted from spleen or lymph node cells, taken before intestinal transplant. This CDR3 is CASSYGESYEKLFF. For the CDR3, the DNA is TGTGCCAGCAGTTACGGGGAAAGCTACGAAAAACTGTTTTTT.